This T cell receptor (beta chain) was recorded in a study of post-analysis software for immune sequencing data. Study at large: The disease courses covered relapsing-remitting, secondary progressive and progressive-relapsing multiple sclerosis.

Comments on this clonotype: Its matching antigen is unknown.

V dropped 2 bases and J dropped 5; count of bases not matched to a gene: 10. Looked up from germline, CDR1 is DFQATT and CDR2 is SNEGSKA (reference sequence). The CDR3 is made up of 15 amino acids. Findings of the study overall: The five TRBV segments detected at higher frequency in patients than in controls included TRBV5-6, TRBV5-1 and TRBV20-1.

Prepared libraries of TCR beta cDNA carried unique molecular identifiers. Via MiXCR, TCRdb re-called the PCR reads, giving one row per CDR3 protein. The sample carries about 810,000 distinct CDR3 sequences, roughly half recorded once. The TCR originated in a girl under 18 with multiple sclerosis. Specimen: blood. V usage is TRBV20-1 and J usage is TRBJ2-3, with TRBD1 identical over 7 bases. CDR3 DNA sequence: TGCAGTGCTAGAAGCAATCGGGCAGGGGGAGATACGCAGTATTTT. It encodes CSARSNRAGGDTQYF.